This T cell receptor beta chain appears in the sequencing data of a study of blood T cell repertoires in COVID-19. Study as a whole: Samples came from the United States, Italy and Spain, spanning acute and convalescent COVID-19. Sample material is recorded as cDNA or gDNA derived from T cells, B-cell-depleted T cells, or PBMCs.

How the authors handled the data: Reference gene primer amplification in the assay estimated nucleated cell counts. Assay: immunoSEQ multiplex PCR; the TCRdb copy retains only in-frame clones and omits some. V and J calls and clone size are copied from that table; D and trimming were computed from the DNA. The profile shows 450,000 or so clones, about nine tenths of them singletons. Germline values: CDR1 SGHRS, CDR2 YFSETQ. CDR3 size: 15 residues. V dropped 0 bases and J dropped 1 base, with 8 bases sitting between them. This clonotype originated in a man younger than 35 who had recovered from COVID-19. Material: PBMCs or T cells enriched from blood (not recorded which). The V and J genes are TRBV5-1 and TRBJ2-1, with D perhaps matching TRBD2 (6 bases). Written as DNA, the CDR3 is TGCGCCAGCAGCTTGGCCCGGGAGTCCTACAATGAGCAGTTCTTC. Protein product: CASSLARESYNEQFF. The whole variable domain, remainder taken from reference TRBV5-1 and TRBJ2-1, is KAGVTQTPRYLIKTRGQQVTLSCSPISGHRSVSWYQQTPGQGLQFLFEYFSETQRNKGNFPGRFSGRQFSNSRSEMNVSTLELGDSALYLCASSLARESYNEQFFGPGTRLTVL.